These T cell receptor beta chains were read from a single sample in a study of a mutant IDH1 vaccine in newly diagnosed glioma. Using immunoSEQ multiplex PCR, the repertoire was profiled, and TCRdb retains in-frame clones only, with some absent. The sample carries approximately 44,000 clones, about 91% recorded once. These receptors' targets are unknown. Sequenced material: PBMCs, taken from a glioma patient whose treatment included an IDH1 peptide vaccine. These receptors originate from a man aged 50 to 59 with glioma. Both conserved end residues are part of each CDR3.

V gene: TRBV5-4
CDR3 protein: CASSLTQGAPNEKLFF

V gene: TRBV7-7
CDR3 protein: CASSLYGPTGLNQETQYF

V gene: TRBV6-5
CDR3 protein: CASSYVPGVQETQYF

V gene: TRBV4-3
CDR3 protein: CASSTRDRELGEQYF

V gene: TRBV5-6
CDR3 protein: CASSLVGQGGTQYF

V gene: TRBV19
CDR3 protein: CASTPTSGVYNEQFF

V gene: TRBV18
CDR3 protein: CASSPGPRHMNTEAFF

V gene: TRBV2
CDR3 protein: CASSEWEANEQYF

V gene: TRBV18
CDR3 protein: CASSQSGTGVWDTEAFF

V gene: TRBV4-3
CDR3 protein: CASSLPLPSGGPPLNTEAFF

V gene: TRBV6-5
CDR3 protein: CASISDRSLNTEAFF

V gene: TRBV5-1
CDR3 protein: CASSLVVPRAKDTQYF

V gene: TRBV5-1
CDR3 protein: CASSLDGGRSPLHF

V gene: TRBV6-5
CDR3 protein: CASRTQGTGANVLTF

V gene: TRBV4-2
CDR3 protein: CASSQDRGQSYEQYF

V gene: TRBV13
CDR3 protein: CASSLGRGNTEAFF

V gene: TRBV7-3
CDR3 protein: CASSPGTSGDYEQYF

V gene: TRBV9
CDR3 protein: CASSVGTSGNQETQYF

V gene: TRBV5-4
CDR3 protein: CASSIGRGAGQPQHF

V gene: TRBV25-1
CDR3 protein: CASSESVGGWLTGELFF

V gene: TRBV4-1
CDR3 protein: CASSQAVSTTYEQYF

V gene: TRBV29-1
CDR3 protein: CSVAAGEETQYF

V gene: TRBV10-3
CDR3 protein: CAILRLAENTGELFF

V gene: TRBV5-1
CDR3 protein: CASSLGDRAAETQYF

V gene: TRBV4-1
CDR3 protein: CASSQSDRDGFDEQFF

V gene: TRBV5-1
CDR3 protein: CASSLAGEPPYEQYF

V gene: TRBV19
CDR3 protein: CASSNRDYYNEQFF

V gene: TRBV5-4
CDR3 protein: CASSLGGQVSHQPQHF

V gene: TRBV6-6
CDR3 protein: CASRHRTGNEKLFF

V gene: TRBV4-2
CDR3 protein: CASSQDRSAPVDTQYF

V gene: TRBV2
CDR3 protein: CASNALLNTEAFF

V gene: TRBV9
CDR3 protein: CASSVGMGGAGNSPLHF

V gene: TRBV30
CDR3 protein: CAWRISGKQYF